This record concerns one T cell receptor beta chain sequence. This entry is derived from a study of blood T cell repertoires in COVID-19. Across the whole study: Samples of COVID-19 (acute and convalescent) were obtained from the United States, Italy and Spain.

Authors' data handling: Researchers report that nucleated cell counts were estimated from reference gene primer amplification. Using immunoSEQ multiplex PCR, the repertoire was profiled, and TCRdb retains in-frame clones only, with some absent. V, J and clone size are those of that table, while D and trimming were read from the DNA. In the table there are a few hundred thousand clones, roughly 87% of which are singletons. Source material: peripheral blood. The receptor's source is a man aged 18 to 35 with active or convalescent COVID-19.

In DNA form, the CDR3 reads TGTGCCAGCAGCCAAGGCGGGGGACCTTATAGCAATCAGCCCCAGCATTTT. Its translation is CASSQGGGPYSNQPQHF. The rearrangement links TRBV3-1 (or the pseudogene TRBV3-2) to TRBJ1-5; weak D call: TRBD1 (5 bases). V was trimmed by 1 base and J by 0 bases, leaving 13 bases between them. This CDR3 has 17 residues. Germline V gene sequence: CDR1 LGHDT, CDR2 YNNKEL (reference sequence).